This TCR beta chain was profiled in a study of T cells after yellow fever vaccination. Overall study results and limits: After the booster, about 95% of CD4 and approximately 87% of CD8 primary-response clones were re-detected. Contamination of FACS-sorted repertoires by abundant clonotypes from the bulk population could occur.

This clonotype has only a few counts. The antigen remains undetermined. In making TCR cDNA, 5'RACE template switching added a universal primer site and UMIs to it. TCRdb re-analysed the 5' RACE reads in MiXCR, keeping a single row per CDR3 protein. The sample lists more than 250,000 distinct CDR3 sequences, 6.5% to 8.5% occurring once. V was clipped by 1 base and J by 2 bases, with 11 bases between them. The CDR3 runs 14 residues. Germline V gene sequence: CDR1 DFQATT, CDR2 SNEGSKA (reference sequence). The TCR originated in a man between 18 and 35 years old who received the YFV17D yellow fever vaccine. J is TRBJ1-2 and V is TRBV20-1, with D perhaps matching TRBD1 (6 bases). The sample in question was PBMCs, obtained roughly 45 days after the first yellow fever vaccination. CDR3 nucleotide sequence: TGCAGTGCTAGAGTGGGAACAGGGAACTATGGCTACACCTTC. It specifies CSARVGTGNYGYTF.